This record covers a single T cell receptor beta chain. What it binds is not known. PBMC-derived CD4+ and CD8+ T cells were sorted. These data come from a study of CD8+ T cells in alopecia areata. This CDR3 has 14 amino acids. V trimming: 4 bases; J trimming: 3 bases; junction bases outside the gene matches: 7. Germline V CDR1 and CDR2: SQVTM, ANQGSEA. Findings and caveats of the study: Compared with mice, patients displayed less clear TCR sharing, possibly for HLA-related reasons. Higher clonality was seen in lesional scalp than in normal scalp, especially in alopecia totalis/universalis.

Sequencing relied on a cDNA template that was reverse transcribed from extracted RNA. Sequenced by immunoSEQ multiplex PCR; TCRdb stores in-frame clones only, minus some. The data contain roughly 100,000 clones, approximately 60% of them singletons. V is TRBV29-1 and J is TRBJ2-7; 9 nucleotides line up with TRBD1. Sequenced input: CD4+ T cells sorted from blood. The receptor was isolated from a human donor in good health. CDR3 DNA: TGCAGCGTTGGCGGCGGGACAGGGAGCTACGAGCAGTACTTC. It is translated as CSVGGGTGSYEQYF.